This record concerns one T cell receptor (beta chain) sequence. From germline, CDR1 is LGHNA and CDR2 YNFKEQ. This CDR3 has 15 amino acids. The J segment lost 4 bases and the V segment lost 1 base, leaving 5 bases of the junction unmatched. This sample stems from a study of blood T cell repertoires in COVID-19. The wider study: Acute and convalescent COVID-19 samples came from the United States, Italy and Spain. Sources were T cells, B-cell-depleted T cells, or PBMCs; the material itself was cDNA or gDNA.

This table comes from immunoSEQ multiplex PCR, and its TCRdb copy is limited to in-frame clones, with some not included. The table includes about 100,000 clones, about nine tenths detected once. This chain links TRBV4-2 with TRBJ1-2, with 8 bases aligning to TRBD1. The material sequenced was peripheral blood. The TCR was taken from a man aged 50-60 years with active COVID-19. In DNA form, the CDR3 reads TGTGCCAGCAGCCAAGGACAGGGGCTGGGCTATGGCTACACCTTC. Its translation is CASSQGQGLGYGYTF.